These 31 T cell receptor beta chains came from one sample sequenced in a study of T cells in Graves' hyperthyroidism and ophthalmopathy. Using RNA transcripts as the source, TCR beta CDR3 regions were amplified. TCR CDR3 regions were first amplified by RT-PCR with HTBI primers. Using its own MiXCR run on the multiplex PCR reads, TCRdb lists one record per CDR3 protein. The table has some 180,000 distinct CDR3 sequences, about 17% seen once. Sequenced sample: blood. These TCRs come from a woman aged 45 to 65 with Graves' hyperthyroidism.

This clonotype was picked up a small number of times. CDR3 residues: CSARDFGGGSFNHEQYF. The CDR3 nucleotides are TGCAGTGCTAGAGATTTTGGGGGCGGGAGTTTTAACCACGAGCAGTACTTC. This sequence joins TRBV20-1 and TRBJ2-7; weak D call: TRBD2 (7 bases). CDR1 and CDR2 from the germline V gene are DFQATT and SNEGSKA (reference sequence). V was cut by 0 bases and J by 5 bases, with 23 bases left in between. The CDR3 is 17 amino acids.

The rearrangement joins TRBV7-8 to TRBJ1-1, with 8 bases fitting TRBD1. The germline V gene has CDR1 SGHVS and CDR2 FQNEAQ. The CDR3 has 15 amino acids. Trimming removed 1 base from V and 1 base from J; junction bases left unmatched: 2. The CDR3 is CASSLVDRANTEAFF. CDR3 nucleotide sequence: TGTGCCAGCAGCTTAGTGGACAGGGCGAACACTGAAGCTTTCTTT.

At least ten counts were recorded for this clonotype. The chain couples TRBV4-2 to TRBJ2-1; no definite D call. The CDR3 has 11 residues. Trimming cost V 0 bases and J 9 bases, with 3 bases left between them. Germline CDR1 and CDR2: LGHNA and YNFKEQ. Here the CDR3 reads CASSQDSEQFF. The CDR3 region has the DNA TGTGCCAGCAGCCAAGATAGTGAGCAGTTCTTC.

This clonotype was counted ten times or more. This chain connects TRBV20-1 to TRBJ2-5; 7 nucleotides agree with TRBD2. Germline trimming cut 2 bases from V and 4 bases from J; bases unmatched to any gene: 4. The CDR3 totals 13 residues. In germline, CDR1 is DFQATT, CDR2 SNEGSKA (reference sequence). The CDR3 bases are TGCAGTGCTAGACGTGGGAGGGGAGAGACCCAGTACTTC. Amino acid sequence: CSARRGRGETQYF.

This clonotype showed up many times. The chain has TRBV29-1 and TRBJ1-1; D is possibly TRBD1 (5 bases). Germline lookup yields CDR1 SQVTM and CDR2 ANQGSEA. The V and J ends lost 5 bases and 5 bases respectively, with 12 bases between them. This CDR3 is built from 12 residues. In DNA, the CDR3 is TGCAGCGTTCTGACAGCCTTAACTGAAGCTTTCTTT. Protein: CSVLTALTEAFF. Variable domain in full (rest from reference TRBV29-1 and TRBJ1-1): SAVISQKPSRDICQRGTSLTIQCQVDSQVTMMFWYRQQPGQSLTLIATANQGSEATYESGFVIDKFPISRPNLTFSTLTVSNMSPEDSSIYLCSVLTALTEAFFGQGTRLTVV.

This clonotype was counted a few times. V is TRBV11-3 and J is TRBJ1-6; D is uncertain. The germline V gene has CDR1 SGHNT and CDR2 YENEEA. V gave up 2 bases and J gave up 6 bases, with 5 bases separating them. The CDR3 runs 13 residues. CDR3 nucleotide sequence: TGTGCCAGCAGCTTAAGACCTAATTCACCCCTCCACTTT. As protein: CASSLRPNSPLHF.

Many counts were recorded for this clonotype. V is TRBV20-1 and J is TRBJ1-3; 7 bases match TRBD1. This CDR3 is 18 amino acids long. The V segment lost 5 bases and the J segment 0 bases; nucleotides outside the gene matches: 16. Germline V lookup: CDR1 DFQATT, CDR2 SNEGSKA (reference sequence). The CDR3, as DNA: TGCAGTGCTCAAAAGCCAGGGCCGGGACAGACCTCTGGAAACACCATATATTTT. Protein: CSAQKPGPGQTSGNTIYF.

This clonotype has at least ten counts. The gene calls are TRBV5-6 and TRBJ2-7; D may correspond to TRBD1 or TRBD2 (6 bases each). V was cut by 2 bases and J by 6 bases, with 24 bases left in between. Germline CDR1 SGHDT, CDR2 YYEEEE. This CDR3 spans 17 amino acids. CDR3 sequence (DNA): TGTGCCAGCAGCTTTGTGGCTAGGGGGGTAGCCTGGATCGAGCAGTACTTC. Its translation is CASSFVARGVAWIEQYF.

The CDR3 here is CSGRQQVGETQYF. The CDR3 bases are TGCAGTGGGCGGCAACAGGTGGGGGAGACCCAGTACTTC. J is TRBJ2-5 and V is TRBV20-1, with TRBD1 as a possible D gene (5 bases). This CDR3 comprises 13 residues. CDR1 and CDR2 from the germline V gene are DFQATT and SNEGSKA (reference sequence). V lost 7 bases and J lost 5, with 17 bases in between.

This clonotype was detected ten times or more. This rearrangement joins TRBV20-1 to TRBJ1-2; 8 bases map to TRBD1. There are 16 residues in the CDR3. Germline lookup yields CDR1 DFQATT and CDR2 SNEGSKA (reference sequence). V was pared by 0 bases and J by 6 bases, with 12 bases of the junction left unmatched. The CDR3 coding sequence is TGCAGTGCTAGAGACGAGGCCAGGGGGCTTCTGGATGGCTACACCTTC. Translation gives CSARDEARGLLDGYTF.

Notes on this clonotype: This may come from a read error, since a much larger clone is one base off. The chain has TRBV29-1 and TRBJ2-3, with a tentative D call TRBD2 (5 bases). Germline V lookup: CDR1 SQVTM, CDR2 ANQGSEA. Trimming took 6 bases from V and 3 from J, leaving 10 bases between them. CDR3 length: 12 amino acids. CDR3 nucleotides: TGCAGCGTCGCCCGCGGGACAGATACGCAGTATTTT. Its translation is CSVARGTDTQYF.

At least ten counts were recorded for this clonotype. This rearrangement joins TRBV28 to TRBJ2-1; D could derive from TRBD1 or TRBD2 (5 bases each). Germline CDR1 and CDR2: MDHEN and SYDVKM. This CDR3 contains 12 residues. The ends were cut back, 6 bases at V and 8 bases at J, with 11 bases in the middle. The CDR3 nucleotides read TGTGCCAGCAGCACCCTGGGGGATGAGCAGTTCTTC. It specifies CASSTLGDEQFF.

With respect to this clonotype: It may be a read error: a sequence one base away is much more abundant. The chain is built from TRBV12-3 or TRBV12-4 and TRBJ2-1; possibly TRBD1 for D (5 bases). This CDR3 contains 16 residues. As DNA, the CDR3 is TGTGCCAGCAGTTTAAGGCCCCAGGGCTCCTACAATGAGCAGCTCTTC. Encoded protein: CASSLRPQGSYNEQLF.

This clonotype was counted ten times or more. J is TRBJ2-1 and V is TRBV10-3, with 9 bases fitting TRBD2. This CDR3 is built from 15 residues. Germline CDR1 is ENHRY and CDR2 is SYGVKD. The J segment lost 8 bases and the V segment lost 0 bases, leaving 5 bases of the junction unmatched. CDR3 DNA: TGTGCCATCAGTGAGTCTAGCGGGAGTTCCCATGAGCAGTTCTTC. It encodes CAISESSGSSHEQFF.

V usage is TRBV5-1 and J usage is TRBJ2-1; 11 bases line up with TRBD2. Germline CDR1 and CDR2: SGHRS and YFSETQ. CDR3 length: 18 residues. The V and J ends lost 0 bases and 2 bases, in that order; junction bases with no gene match: 7. As DNA, the CDR3 is TGCGCCAGCAGCTTGGCTTCTAGCGGGAGGAGTCCCTACAATGAGCAGTTCTTC. It specifies CASSLASSGRSPYNEQFF.

The chain recombines TRBV19 with TRBJ1-5; TRBD1 matches at 7 bases. V shed 5 bases, J shed 1 base, and the junction held 5 bases outside the gene matches. CDR3 size: 15 residues. Per germline, CDR1 LNHDA and CDR2 SQIVND (reference sequence). The CDR3 DNA is TGTGCCAGTAGTTGGTCCAGGGGGAGCAATCAGCCCCAGCATTTT. Residues: CASSWSRGSNQPQHF.

Only a few counts were recorded for this clonotype. This chain joins TRBV28 and TRBJ2-1; either TRBD1 or TRBD2 may fit D (6 bases each). Trimming cost V 7 bases and J 4 bases, with 14 bases left between them. CDR1 is MDHEN, CDR2 SYDVKM, per germline. The CDR3 runs 14 residues. The CDR3 region is CASTGGWGYNEQFF. The CDR3 DNA sequence: TGTGCCAGCACCGGGGGCTGGGGGTACAATGAGCAGTTCTTC.

This clonotype was counted a single time. The V gene is TRBV5-6, the J gene TRBJ2-3; 8 positions match TRBD2. Germline CDR1 and CDR2: SGHDT and YYEEEE. CDR3 length: 15 residues. The V gene end was trimmed by 2 bases and the J gene end by 0 bases; junction bases not matched to a gene: 2. DNA of the CDR3: TGTGCCAGCAGCTTCGGGGGGGAGAGCACAGATACGCAGTATTTT. It is translated as CASSFGGESTDTQYF. The full variable domain, in which reference TRBV5-6 and TRBJ2-3 provide the parts outside the CDR3, is DAGVTQSPTHLIKTRGQQVTLRCSPKSGHDTVSWYQQALGQGPQFIFQYYEEEERQRGNFPDRFSGHQFPNYSSELNVNALLLGDSALYLCASSFGGESTDTQYFGPGTRLTVL.

This clonotype has ten or more counts. The chain joins TRBV2 to TRBJ2-1; the match to TRBD2 covers 7 bases. The trim removed 6 bases at V and 5 bases at J, leaving 4 bases unmatched. The CDR3 is 13 amino acids. Germline V lookup: CDR1 SNHLY, CDR2 FYNNEI. The CDR3 protein is CASRLANDNEQFF. CDR3 nucleotide sequence: TGTGCCAGCAGACTAGCGAACGACAATGAGCAGTTCTTC.

This clonotype came up a few times. The chain couples TRBV20-1 to TRBJ2-1; 10 bases fit TRBD2. The germline V gene encodes CDR1 DFQATT and CDR2 SNEGSKA (reference sequence). Germline trimming cut 5 bases from V and 1 base from J; bases unmatched to any gene: 2. The CDR3 covers 14 residues. CDR3 protein: CSAFSGRSYNEQFF. Here the CDR3 DNA reads TGCAGTGCTTTTAGCGGGAGGTCCTACAATGAGCAGTTCTTC.

In this sample, this clonotype turned up many times. The chain has TRBV3-1 and TRBJ2-1, with D perhaps given as TRBD1 or TRBD2 (5 bases each). Trimming pared 1 base from V and 0 bases from J, leaving 7 bases between. Germline CDR1 and CDR2: LGHDT and YNNKEL (reference sequence). The CDR3 consists of 15 residues. The CDR3 nucleotides are TGTGCCAGCAGCCAAGCAGGGAGCTCCTACAATGAGCAGTTCTTC. As protein: CASSQAGSSYNEQFF.

There are many counts of this clonotype. The rearrangement joins TRBV14 to TRBJ2-5; 8 bases fit TRBD2. There are 14 residues in the CDR3. J gave up 3 bases and V 6 bases, and 6 bases lay outside the gene matches. CDR1 SGHDN and CDR2 FVKESK come from the germline V gene. The CDR3 is CASSRTGLEETQYF. In nucleotides, the CDR3 is TGTGCCAGCAGTCGGACGGGACTAGAAGAGACCCAGTACTTC.

The rearrangement joins TRBV6-4 to TRBJ2-2; D is ambiguous. Trimming removed 0 bases at V and 1 base at J, with 9 bases between. Germline loops: CDR1 MRHNA, CDR2 SNTAGT. The CDR3 covers 16 residues. CDR3 DNA sequence: TGTGCCAGCAGTGACTCGTATAGGCGGAACACCGGGGAGCTGTTTTTT. Translated, it gives CASSDSYRRNTGELFF.

At least ten counts were recorded for this clonotype. V and J are TRBV7-3 and TRBJ2-7, with 12 bases matching TRBD2. J lost 1 base, V lost 6 bases, and 4 bases had no gene match. The CDR3 runs 15 residues. The germline V gene encodes CDR1 SGHTA and CDR2 FQGTGA. The chain's CDR3 is CASRDGLAGSYEQYF. CDR3 coding DNA: TGTGCCAGCAGGGACGGACTAGCGGGATCCTACGAGCAGTACTTC.

Ten or more counts support this clonotype. This CDR3 reads CSARETLTTRTDTQYF. The CDR3 coding sequence is TGCAGTGCTAGAGAGACCCTGACTACGCGCACAGATACGCAGTATTTT. J is TRBJ2-3 and V is TRBV20-1, with TRBD2 as a possible D gene (5 bases). CDR3 length: 16 residues. Trimming stripped 0 bases from V and 1 base from J, with 14 bases between. Germline-derived CDR1 and CDR2 are DFQATT and SNEGSKA (reference sequence).

For this clonotype: At one end, the junction sequence differs from germline, possibly due to a read error. The V gene is TRBV7-7, the J gene TRBJ2-1; perhaps D is TRBD1 or TRBD2 (7 bases each). CDR1 is SSHAT, CDR2 FNYEAQ, per germline (reference sequence). This CDR3 is built from 16 residues. The CDR3 DNA sequence: TGTGCTAGCAGCTCAAGCGGGACAGCTACTGGGGGTGAGCAGTTCTTC. It yields the protein CASSSSGTATGGEQFF.

The chain uses TRBV6-1 and TRBJ2-7, with a tentative D call TRBD1 (5 bases). CDR3 length equals 13 residues. Germline-derived CDR1 and CDR2 are MNHNS and SASEGT. V lost 4 bases and J 6 bases, leaving 13 bases between the germline ends. CDR3 amino acids: CASSVPQGVEQYF. CDR3 DNA sequence: TGTGCCAGCAGTGTACCTCAAGGGGTCGAGCAGTACTTC.

The chain employs TRBV7-9 and TRBJ2-5; 14 nucleotides align to TRBD2. Germline V CDR1 and CDR2: SEHNR, FQNEAQ (reference sequence). CDR3 length: 17 residues. The V and J ends lost 5 bases and 3 bases, in that order; junction bases with no gene match: 8. In DNA, the CDR3 is TGTGCCAGCAGCCAGGCATCGGGACTAGCGGGGGAAGAGACCCAGTACTTC. Translated, it gives CASSQASGLAGEETQYF. Variable domain in full (rest from reference TRBV7-9 and TRBJ2-5): DTGVSQNPRHKITKRGQNVTFRCDPISEHNRLYWYRQTLGQGPEFLTYFQNEAQLEKSRLLSDRFSAERPKGSFSTLEIQRTEQGDSAMYLCASSQASGLAGEETQYFGPGTRLLVL.

The chain uses TRBV6-4 and TRBJ2-1, with 7 bases that match TRBD2. This CDR3 is built from 13 residues. V gave up 2 bases and J gave up 15 bases; unmatched junction bases: 10. Germline lookup yields CDR1 MRHNA and CDR2 SNTAGT. Written as DNA, the CDR3 is TGTGCCAGCAGTGACACTGGGCGGGAGAAACTGTTCTTC. It specifies CASSDTGREKLFF.

This clonotype was seen many times. The CDR3 loop is CASSSSDRGAEQYF. The CDR3 region has the DNA TGTGCCAGCAGCTCCTCGGACAGGGGTGCCGAGCAGTACTTC. The rearrangement joins TRBV13 to TRBJ2-7, with 9 nucleotides matching TRBD1. This CDR3 has 14 amino acids. V lost 4 bases to trimming and J lost 6 bases; unmatched junction nucleotides: 7. Germline values: CDR1 PRHDT, CDR2 FYEKMQ (reference sequence).

This clonotype came up many times. The chain uses TRBV3-1 and TRBJ1-1; no clear D gene. Trimming removed 0 bases from V and 4 bases from J, with 15 bases in between. The germline V gene encodes CDR1 LGHDT and CDR2 YNNKEL (reference sequence). This CDR3 is 16 amino acids long. The CDR3 spells CASSQDRGKSFTEAFF. Here the CDR3 DNA reads TGTGCCAGCAGCCAAGATAGAGGGAAGAGTTTCACTGAAGCTTTCTTT.